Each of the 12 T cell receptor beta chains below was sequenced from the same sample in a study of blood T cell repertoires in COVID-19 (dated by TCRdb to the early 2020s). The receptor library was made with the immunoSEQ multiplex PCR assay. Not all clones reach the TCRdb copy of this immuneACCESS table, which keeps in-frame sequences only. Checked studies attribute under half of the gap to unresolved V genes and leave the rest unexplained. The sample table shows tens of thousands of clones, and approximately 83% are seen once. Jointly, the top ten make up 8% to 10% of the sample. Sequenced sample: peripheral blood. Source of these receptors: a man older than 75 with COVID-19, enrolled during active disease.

CDR3 region: CASSLALGQGIEAFF. The CDR3, as DNA: TGTGCCAGCAGCTTAGCGCTTGGACAGGGTATTGAAGCTTTCTTT. This chain links TRBV7-8 with TRBJ1-1; 8 bases are shared with TRBD1. The germline V gene has CDR1 SGHVS and CDR2 FQNEAQ. Trimming cost V 0 bases and J 7 bases; bases outside gene matches: 7. The CDR3 has 15 amino acids.

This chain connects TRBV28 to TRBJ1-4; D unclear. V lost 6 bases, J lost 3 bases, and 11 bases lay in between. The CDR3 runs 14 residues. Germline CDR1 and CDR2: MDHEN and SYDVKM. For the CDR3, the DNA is TGTGCCAGCAGCCCCCGAGGCCCTAATGAAAAACTGTTTTTT. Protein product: CASSPRGPNEKLFF.

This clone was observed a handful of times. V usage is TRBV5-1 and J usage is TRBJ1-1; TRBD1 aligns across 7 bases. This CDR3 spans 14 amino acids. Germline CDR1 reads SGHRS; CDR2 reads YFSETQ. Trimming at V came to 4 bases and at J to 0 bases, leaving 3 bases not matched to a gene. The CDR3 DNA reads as TGCGCCAGCAGCGTAGGGGGCCTGAACACTGAAGCTTTCTTT. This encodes CASSVGGLNTEAFF.

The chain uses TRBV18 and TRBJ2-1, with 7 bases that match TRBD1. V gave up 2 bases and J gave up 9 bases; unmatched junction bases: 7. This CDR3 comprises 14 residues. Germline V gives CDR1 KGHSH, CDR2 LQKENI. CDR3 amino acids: CASSPGQGDGEQFF. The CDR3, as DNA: TGTGCCAGCTCACCAGGGCAGGGGGACGGTGAGCAGTTCTTC.

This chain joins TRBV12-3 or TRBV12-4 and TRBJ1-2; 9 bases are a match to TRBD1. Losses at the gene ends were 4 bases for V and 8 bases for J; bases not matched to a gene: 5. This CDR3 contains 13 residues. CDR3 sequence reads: CASSSTGGWGYTF. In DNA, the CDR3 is TGTGCCAGCAGTTCCACAGGGGGCTGGGGCTACACCTTC.

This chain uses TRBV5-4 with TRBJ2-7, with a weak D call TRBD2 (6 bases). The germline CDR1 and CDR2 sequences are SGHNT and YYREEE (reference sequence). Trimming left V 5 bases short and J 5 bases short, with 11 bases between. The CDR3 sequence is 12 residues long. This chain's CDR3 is CASSTSSDEQYF. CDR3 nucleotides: TGTGCCAGCAGTACTAGCTCAGACGAGCAGTACTTC.

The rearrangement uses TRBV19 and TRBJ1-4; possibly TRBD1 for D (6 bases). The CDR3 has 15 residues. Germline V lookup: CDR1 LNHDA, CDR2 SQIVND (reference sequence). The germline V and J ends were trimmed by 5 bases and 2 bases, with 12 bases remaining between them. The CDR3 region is CASSARGPTNEKLFF. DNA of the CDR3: TGTGCCAGTAGTGCCAGGGGTCCCACTAATGAAAAACTGTTTTTT.

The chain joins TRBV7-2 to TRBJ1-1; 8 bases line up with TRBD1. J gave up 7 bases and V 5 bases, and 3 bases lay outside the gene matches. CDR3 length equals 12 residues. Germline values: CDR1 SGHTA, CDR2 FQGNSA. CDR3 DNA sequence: TGTGCCAGCAGCCACAGGGGGGGTGAAGCTTTCTTT. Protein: CASSHRGGEAFF.

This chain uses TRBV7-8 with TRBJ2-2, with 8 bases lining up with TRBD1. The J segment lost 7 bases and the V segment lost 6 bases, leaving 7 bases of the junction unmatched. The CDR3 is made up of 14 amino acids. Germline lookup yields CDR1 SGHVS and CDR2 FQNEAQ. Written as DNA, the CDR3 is TGTGCCAGCAGTCTTGACAGGGGATTCGGGGAGCTGTTTTTT. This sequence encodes CASSLDRGFGELFF.

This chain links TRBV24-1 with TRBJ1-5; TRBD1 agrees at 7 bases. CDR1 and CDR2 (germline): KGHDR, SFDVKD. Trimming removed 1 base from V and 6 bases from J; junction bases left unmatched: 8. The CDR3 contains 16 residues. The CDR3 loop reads CATSDFVQGVGQPQHF. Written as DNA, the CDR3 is TGTGCCACCAGTGATTTTGTCCAGGGGGTAGGTCAGCCCCAGCATTTT.

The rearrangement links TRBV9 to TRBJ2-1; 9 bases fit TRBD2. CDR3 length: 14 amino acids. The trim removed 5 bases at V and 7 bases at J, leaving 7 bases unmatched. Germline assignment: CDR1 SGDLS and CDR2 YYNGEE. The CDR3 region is CASRRGGGENEQFF. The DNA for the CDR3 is TGTGCCAGCAGGCGGGGGGGCGGAGAAAATGAGCAGTTCTTC.

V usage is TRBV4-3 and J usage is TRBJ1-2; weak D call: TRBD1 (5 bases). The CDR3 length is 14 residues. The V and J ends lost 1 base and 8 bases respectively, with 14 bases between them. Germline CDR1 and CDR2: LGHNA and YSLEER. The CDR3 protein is CASSQVTGVGGYTF. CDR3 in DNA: TGCGCCAGCAGCCAAGTCACGGGGGTCGGGGGCTACACCTTC.